The clone carrying this T cell receptor beta chain was recorded a few times. Trimming removed 3 bases from V and 4 bases from J; junction bases left unmatched: 5. CDR3 size: 15 residues. Germline V gene lookup returns CDR1 SGHNT and CDR2 YYREEE (reference sequence). This record comes from a study of blood T cell repertoires in COVID-19. Assay: immunoSEQ multiplex PCR; the TCRdb copy retains only in-frame clones and omits some. This sample yields about 310,000 clones, of which approximately 87% are seen a single time; around 7.8% belongs to the top ten. The source is a woman between 45 and 60 years old who had recovered from COVID-19. The sample taken for sequencing was peripheral blood. J is TRBJ1-1 and V is TRBV5-4, with 11 nucleotides matching TRBD1. In DNA form, the CDR3 reads TGTGCCAGCAGCTGGGGGACAGGGGGAGGCACTGAAGCTTTCTTT. This sequence encodes CASSWGTGGGTEAFF.